The next 7 T cell receptor beta chains were all read from a single sample in a study of control samples from healthy donors and cancer patients. Repertoires were generated with immunoSEQ multiplex PCR, while TCRdb's copy carries only in-frame clones and drops some. The sample gives 75,000 to 90,000 clones, around nine tenths of which show up once; around a fifth is in the top ten. The sample consisted of blood. The source is a young man in good health.

This chain uses TRBV4-2 with TRBJ2-7; D is ambiguous. From germline, CDR1 is LGHNA and CDR2 YNFKEQ. This CDR3 is 13 amino acids long. V dropped 2 bases and J dropped 6 bases, with 11 bases sitting between them. The chain's CDR3 is CASSQIGQPEQYF. CDR3 nucleotides: TGTGCCAGCAGCCAAATCGGGCAGCCCGAGCAGTACTTC.

The chain joins TRBV6-6 to TRBJ1-4, with D uncertain. Germline loops: CDR1 MNHNY, CDR2 SVGAGI (reference sequence). CDR3 length: 14 residues. Trimming pared 7 bases from V and 7 bases from J, leaving 16 bases between. The CDR3 region is CASKSGRDREKLFF. The CDR3 bases are TGTGCCAGCAAATCAGGACGGGATCGTGAAAAACTGTTTTTT.

The rearrangement joins TRBV5-1 to TRBJ1-2, with D tentatively TRBD1 (6 bases). The CDR3 loop spans 15 amino acids. V was shortened by 4 bases and J by 0 bases, with 13 bases between the two germline ends. Per germline, CDR1 SGHRS and CDR2 YFSETQ. CDR3 amino acids: CASSDTGHSNYGYTF. The CDR3 region has the DNA TGCGCCAGCAGCGACACGGGACACTCTAACTATGGCTACACCTTC.

The chain employs TRBV6-5 and TRBJ2-3; 12 bases are shared with TRBD2. Germline CDR1 is MNHEY and CDR2 is SVGAGI. This CDR3 comprises 15 residues. J lost 4 bases, V lost 5 bases, and 4 bases had no gene match. The DNA for the CDR3 is TGTGCCAGCAGTCTAGCGGGGGGGCGTGCAGATACGCAGTATTTT. Encoded protein: CASSLAGGRADTQYF.

This chain connects TRBV19 to TRBJ1-5; D gene unclear. V lost 6 bases to trimming and J lost 0 bases, with 15 bases between them. This CDR3 region has 16 residues. Germline CDR1 reads LNHDA; CDR2 reads SQIVND (reference sequence). DNA of the CDR3: TGTGCCAGTAGCGCCCGGGGTACGGTTAGCAATCAGCCCCAGCATTTT. Translated: CASSARGTVSNQPQHF.

This CDR3 is CASSLELREETQYF. Here the CDR3 DNA reads TGTGCCAGCAGCTTGGAACTCCGAGAAGAGACCCAGTACTTC. The V gene is TRBV5-5, the J gene TRBJ2-5; D uncertain. From germline, CDR1 is SGHKS and CDR2 YYEKEE (reference sequence). This CDR3 contains 14 residues. With 0 bases removed from V and 3 bases from J, the gap between germline ends came to 9 bases. Variable domain in full (rest from reference TRBV5-5 and TRBJ2-5): DAGVTQSPTHLIKTRGQQVTLRCSPISGHKSVSWYQQVLGQGPQFIFQYYEKEERGRGNFPDRFSARQFPNYSSELNVNALLLGDSALYLCASSLELREETQYFGPGTRLLVL.

This clone was found once. The chain carries TRBV14 and TRBJ2-5; no clear D. Trimming shortened V by 0 bases and J by 1 base, and 6 bases separated the two germline ends. The V gene's germline CDR1 is SGHDN and CDR2 FVKESK. This CDR3 region has 14 residues. As DNA, the CDR3 is TGTGCCAGCAGCCAAGAAACCTTCCAAGAGACCCAGTACTTC. As protein: CASSQETFQETQYF.